This TCR beta chain was obtained from a study of siplizumab effects on memory and regulatory T cells. Study outcomes and limitations: Whether proliferating Tregs in siplizumab cultures suppress was not functionally confirmed.

Germline lookup yields CDR1 MNHNS and CDR2 SASEGT. V shed 0 bases, J shed 6 bases, and the junction held 5 bases outside the gene matches. CDR3 length equals 16 residues. Here immunoSEQ multiplex PCR was the method, and the copy in TCRdb shows in-frame clones only, minus some. The data contain 50,000 to 75,000 clones, around 80% of them singletons. Concerning this clone itself: The target antigen is unknown.

The TCR sequence derives from a human donor in good health. This chain connects TRBV6-1 to TRBJ1-2; TRBD1 matches 12 bases. The specimen sequenced was memory CD4+ T cells sorted from blood. The DNA of the CDR3 is TGTGCCAGCAGTGAAGCCGGCGGGACAGGGGGCCATGGCTACACCTTC. It yields the protein CASSEAGGTGGHGYTF.